The 32 T cell receptor beta chains listed next were all sequenced from one sample in a study of OX40 agonist ivuxolimab in advanced cancers. Only in-frame clones appear in the TCRdb table, and some are missing; sequencing was by immunoSEQ multiplex PCR. The sample shows tens of thousands of clones, about nine tenths of them seen only once. The starting material was CD4+ or CD8+ T cells sorted from blood, obtained in a trial of the OX40 agonist ivuxolimab. These receptors all come from an adult with an advanced solid tumor such as melanoma, head and neck, liver or kidney cancer.

The rearrangement uses TRBV9 and TRBJ2-2; D is ambiguous. The CDR3 totals 13 residues. The V end was cut by 0 bases, the J end by 6 bases, with 6 bases between. In germline, CDR1 is SGDLS, CDR2 YYNGEE. CDR3 DNA: TGTGCCAGCAGCGTAGAGATCTCCGGGGAGCTGTTTTTT. Its protein is CASSVEISGELFF.

This chain connects TRBV29-1 to TRBJ1-3, with D hard to call. Germline V gene sequence: CDR1 SQVTM, CDR2 ANQGSEA. The CDR3 is 14 residues long. Trimming took off 2 bases at V and 0 bases at J, with 8 bases between the two ends. CDR3 loop: CSVESVGSGNTIYF. The CDR3 region has the DNA TGCAGCGTTGAATCCGTTGGCTCTGGAAACACCATATATTTT.

V usage is TRBV19 and J usage is TRBJ2-2; D may match TRBD1 or TRBD2 (5 bases each). The CDR3 loop spans 16 amino acids. Trimming removed 3 bases from V and 0 bases from J, with 11 bases in between. Germline CDR1 is LNHDA and CDR2 is SQIVND (reference sequence). CDR3 sequence reads: CASSIVQGANTGELFF. CDR3 nucleotide sequence: TGTGCCAGTAGTATTGTGCAGGGAGCGAACACCGGGGAGCTGTTTTTT.

The rearrangement uses TRBV28 and TRBJ2-2, with D perhaps matching TRBD2 (6 bases). CDR1 and CDR2 (germline): MDHEN, SYDVKM. V lost 5 bases to trimming and J lost 3 bases, with 22 bases between them. CDR3 length: 18 amino acids. The CDR3 sequence is CASSLRASWRGDTGELFF. The CDR3 coding sequence is TGTGCCAGCAGTCTTAGGGCTTCCTGGCGCGGGGACACCGGGGAGCTGTTTTTT.

The chain carries TRBV27 and TRBJ2-5, with 14 bases aligning to TRBD2. CDR1 and CDR2 from the germline V gene are MNHEY and SMNVEV (reference sequence). The CDR3 has 20 residues. V dropped 4 bases and J dropped 5; count of bases not matched to a gene: 18. The CDR3 region is CASSCPEQGLAGAVRETQYF. The CDR3 DNA sequence: TGTGCCAGCAGTTGCCCGGAGCAGGGACTAGCGGGAGCCGTTAGGGAGACCCAGTACTTC.

The chain links TRBV7-6 to TRBJ2-3, with 8 bases fitting TRBD2. The V segment lost 5 bases and the J segment 2 bases; nucleotides outside the gene matches: 9. The CDR3 loop spans 16 amino acids. Germline CDR1 SGHVS, CDR2 FNYEAQ. CDR3: CASSPLAAGVTDTQYF. The CDR3 DNA follows: TGTGCCAGCAGCCCGCTCGCAGCGGGAGTCACAGATACGCAGTATTTT.

V is TRBV11-2 and J is TRBJ2-5, with 8 nucleotides matching TRBD1. V trimming: 5 bases; J trimming: 2 bases; junction bases outside the gene matches: 7. This CDR3 region has 15 residues. The germline gives CDR1 SGHAT, CDR2 FQNNGV. In nucleotides, the CDR3 is TGTGCCAGCAGCCACAGGGGGGCAGGGCAAGAGACCCAGTACTTC. Protein sequence: CASSHRGAGQETQYF.

The genes are TRBV9 and TRBJ2-3; 9 bases are shared with TRBD2. V was pared by 0 bases and J by 0 bases, with 5 bases of the junction left unmatched. CDR1 is SGDLS and CDR2 is YYNGEE in the germline V gene. The length of the CDR3 is 17 residues. The CDR3 here is CASSVGASGVSTDTQYF. The CDR3 nucleotides read TGTGCCAGCAGCGTAGGGGCTAGCGGGGTAAGCACAGATACGCAGTATTTT.

The chain has TRBV6-1 and TRBJ1-2, with a tentative D call TRBD1 (5 bases). This CDR3 region has 14 residues. Germline CDR1 reads MNHNS; CDR2 reads SASEGT. Deletions cut 9 bases from V and 5 bases from J, with 19 bases between. As DNA, the CDR3 is TGTGCCAGTGGGGACCGCGCCAAGGGATATGGCTACACCTTC. Translated, it gives CASGDRAKGYGYTF.

The CDR3 region is CASSQDPLGLAGGPYEQYF. The CDR3, as DNA: TGCGCCAGCAGCCAAGATCCATTGGGACTAGCGGGAGGACCCTACGAGCAGTACTTC. The chain joins TRBV4-1 to TRBJ2-7, with 15 bases identical to TRBD2. V lost 0 bases, J lost 2 bases, and 8 bases stayed unmatched. Per germline, CDR1 MGHRA and CDR2 YSYEKL. CDR3 length: 19 amino acids.

The chain links TRBV28 to TRBJ1-5; D perhaps matches TRBD1 (5 bases). The CDR3 is 13 residues long. Germline V CDR1 and CDR2: MDHEN, SYDVKM. V lost 3 bases and J 5 bases, leaving 8 bases between the germline ends. CDR3 sequence: CASSFGAYQPQHF. Written as DNA, the CDR3 is TGTGCCAGCAGTTTCGGGGCTTATCAGCCCCAGCATTTT.

In this sample, this clone turned up once. The V call is TRBV15, the J call TRBJ1-4; TRBD1 agrees at 7 bases. CDR1 LNHNV and CDR2 YYDKDF come from the germline V gene (reference sequence). V dropped 8 bases and J dropped 10; count of bases not matched to a gene: 13. The CDR3 has 14 residues. This CDR3 is CATGATGRGGKLFF. The CDR3 region has the DNA TGTGCCACCGGCGCGACAGGGCGAGGCGGAAAACTGTTTTTT.

The chain links TRBV19 to TRBJ2-1; 7 nucleotides line up with TRBD1. This CDR3 has 13 residues. V lost 2 bases to trimming and J lost 10 bases; unmatched junction nucleotides: 5. Per germline, CDR1 LNHDA and CDR2 SQIVND (reference sequence). The CDR3 protein is CASSIQGVGEQFF. CDR3 bases: TGTGCCAGTAGTATACAGGGGGTTGGAGAGCAGTTCTTC.

CDR3 DNA sequence: TGTGCCAGCAGAAAACAGGGGGCGCTTAACTATGGCTACACCTTC. Its protein product is CASRKQGALNYGYTF. The chain has TRBV28 and TRBJ1-2; 9 positions agree with TRBD1. CDR1 is MDHEN and CDR2 is SYDVKM in the germline V gene. J gave up 1 base and V 6 bases, and 6 bases lay outside the gene matches. The CDR3 contains 15 residues.

The chain employs TRBV2 and TRBJ2-1, with D uncertain. Trimming took 5 bases from V and 6 from J, leaving 5 bases between them. In germline, CDR1 is SNHLY, CDR2 FYNNEI. CDR3 size: 11 residues. The CDR3 sequence is CASSWGNEQFF. In DNA form, the CDR3 reads TGTGCCAGCAGTTGGGGCAATGAGCAGTTCTTC.

V and J are TRBV9 and TRBJ2-5; TRBD2 agrees at 7 bases. The germline V gene has CDR1 SGDLS and CDR2 YYNGEE. The CDR3 runs to 16 residues. The ends lost 0 bases at V and 2 bases at J; junction bases unmatched: 7. CDR3 region: CASSVGQLAKQETQYF. The CDR3 nucleotides read TGTGCCAGCAGCGTAGGTCAACTAGCGAAACAAGAGACCCAGTACTTC.

The V call is TRBV5-4, the J call TRBJ2-3; the D gene is possibly TRBD2 (5 bases). V lost 2 bases and J lost 2, with 9 bases in between. CDR1 and CDR2 (germline): SGHNT, YYREEE (reference sequence). This CDR3 is built from 14 residues. CDR3 DNA sequence: TGTGCCAGCAGCTTAGAGCGGATCACAGATACGCAGTATTTT. The encoded protein is CASSLERITDTQYF.

This rearrangement joins TRBV1 to TRBJ2-1; TRBD2 reflects the table's D call only, with no check against the DNA. TRBV1 represents a pseudogene. The CDR3 runs 17 residues. CDR3 sequence: CTSSHLCTSGSYNEQFF. The CDR3 DNA follows: TGCACCAGCAGCCATTTATGCACTAGCGGGTCCTACAATGAGCAGTTCTTC.

This chain uses TRBV28 with TRBJ2-2, with TRBD1 matching 9 bases. Germline V gene lookup returns CDR1 MDHEN and CDR2 SYDVKM. This CDR3 is 15 amino acids long. V lost 6 bases, J lost 8 bases, and 10 bases stayed unmatched. CDR3 DNA sequence: TGTGCCAGCAGGCCAACAGGGGGCGCAAGGGGGGAGCTGTTTTTT. The encoded protein is CASRPTGGARGELFF.

The chain links TRBV11-2 to TRBJ1-2; D unclear. The V gene's germline CDR1 is SGHAT and CDR2 FQNNGV. Trimming removed 5 bases at V and 4 bases at J, with 14 bases between. CDR3 length: 14 amino acids. As DNA, the CDR3 is TGTGCCAGCAGCCCCTGGGAGGGTAGCTATGGCTACACCTTC. It codes for CASSPWEGSYGYTF.

This clone occurred once. The V and J genes are TRBV21-1 and TRBJ2-7; no check of the table's D call, TRBD2, against the DNA was made. TRBV21-1 constitutes a pseudogene. There are 20 residues in the CDR3. CDR3 sequence (DNA): TGTGCCAGCAGCAGAAAGCCGGGACATGTAGGCGGGAGTCGGCTCTACGAGCAGTACTTC. Amino acid sequence: CASSRKPGHVGGSRLYEQYF.

This clone was detected a few times. This chain uses TRBV18 with TRBJ1-1; D is uncertain. The CDR3 extends over 12 amino acids. Germline CDR1 KGHSH, CDR2 LQKENI. Deletions cut 3 bases from V and 1 base from J, with 3 bases between. For the CDR3, the DNA is TGTGCCAGCTCACCGGGGAACACTGAAGCTTTCTTT. As protein: CASSPGNTEAFF.

V gene TRBV4-1 combines with J gene TRBJ2-2; D unclear. V was trimmed by 0 bases and J by 0 bases, leaving 11 bases between them. Germline V CDR1 and CDR2: MGHRA, YSYEKL. CDR3 length: 17 residues. CDR3 sequence: CASSQERGTANTGELFF. In DNA form, the CDR3 reads TGCGCCAGCAGCCAAGAACGCGGAACCGCGAACACCGGGGAGCTGTTTTTT.

V usage is TRBV5-1 and J usage is TRBJ2-5; 9 nucleotides align to TRBD2. CDR1 is SGHRS, CDR2 YFSETQ, per germline. The CDR3 is made up of 15 amino acids. V shed 5 bases, J shed 7 bases, and the junction held 12 bases outside the gene matches. CDR3 sequence (DNA): TGCGCCAGCAGGGACAACTTAGCGGGAGCCGGGACCCAGTACTTC. Amino acid sequence: CASRDNLAGAGTQYF.

The CDR3, as DNA: TGTGCCAGCAGCTTAGATCTGGCAGGGGTCGGAAATGAGCAGTTCTTC. Protein sequence: CASSLDLAGVGNEQFF. The chain combines TRBV11-1 with TRBJ2-1; tentatively, D is TRBD1 (6 bases). CDR3 length equals 16 residues. CDR1 is SGHAT and CDR2 is FQDESV in the germline V gene (reference sequence). V was trimmed by 1 base and J by 7 bases, leaving 17 bases between them.

The J gene is TRBJ2-3, the V gene TRBV5-1, with TRBD2 as a possible D gene (7 bases). This CDR3 is 16 amino acids long. Germline V gene lookup returns CDR1 SGHRS and CDR2 YFSETQ. The germline V and J ends were trimmed by 1 base and 3 bases, with 15 bases remaining between them. CDR3 sequence (DNA): TGCGCCAGCAGCTTGTTGGGGAGGGGGAAGACAGATACGCAGTATTTT. It specifies CASSLLGRGKTDTQYF.

This clone was seen only once. This rearrangement joins TRBV5-4 to TRBJ2-6; 11 positions agree with TRBD1. The CDR3 spans 17 residues. The junction had 6 bases not matched to a gene; V was cut back by 4 bases and J by 3 bases. The V gene's germline CDR1 is SGHNT and CDR2 YYREEE (reference sequence). The CDR3 spells CASSPGQGANGANVLTF. In DNA, the CDR3 is TGTGCCAGCAGCCCCGGACAGGGGGCAAATGGGGCCAACGTCCTGACTTTC.

The chain is built from TRBV7-9 and TRBJ1-2; no clear D gene. V dropped 1 base and J dropped 0 bases, with 9 bases sitting between them. The CDR3 consists of 15 residues. CDR1 and CDR2 (germline): SEHNR, FQNEAQ (reference sequence). The CDR3 loop reads CASSLEGGSNYGYTF. The CDR3, as DNA: TGTGCCAGCAGCTTAGAGGGAGGCTCTAACTATGGCTACACCTTC. The entire variable domain, with the rest obtained from reference TRBV7-9 and TRBJ1-2, is as follows: DTGVSQNPRHKITKRGQNVTFRCDPISEHNRLYWYRQTLGQGPEFLTYFQNEAQLEKSRLLSDRFSAERPKGSFSTLEIQRTEQGDSAMYLCASSLEGGSNYGYTFGSGTRLTVV.

The genes are TRBV19 and TRBJ2-1; D assignment may be TRBD1 or TRBD2 (5 bases each). Per the germline V gene, CDR1 is LNHDA and CDR2 is SQIVND (reference sequence). The V and J ends lost 6 bases and 0 bases respectively, with 18 bases between them. This CDR3 is built from 17 residues. The CDR3 spells CASSRARDGFSYNEQFF. Written as DNA, the CDR3 is TGTGCCAGTAGCAGAGCCCGGGACGGATTCTCCTACAATGAGCAGTTCTTC.

This clone was counted a single time. V and J are TRBV30 and TRBJ2-5; perhaps D is TRBD1 or TRBD2 (5 bases each). With 5 bases removed from V and 5 bases from J, the gap between germline ends came to 12 bases. The CDR3 runs to 12 residues. The germline V gene encodes CDR1 GTSNPN and CDR2 SVGIG (reference sequence). CDR3: CAWAEGPETQYF. The DNA of the CDR3 is TGTGCCTGGGCCGAGGGGCCGGAGACCCAGTACTTC. The full variable domain, rest sourced from reference TRBV30 and TRBJ2-5, is SQTIHQWPATLVQPVGSPLSLECTVEGTSNPNLYWYRQAAGRGLQLLFYSVGIGQISSEVPQNLSASRPQDRQFILSSKKLLLSDSGFYLCAWAEGPETQYFGPGTRLLVL.

This clone was observed once. This chain uses TRBV25-1 with TRBJ1-6; possibly TRBD1 for D (6 bases). The germline gives CDR1 MGHDK, CDR2 SYGVNS. Trimming took off 6 bases at V and 7 bases at J, with 13 bases between the two ends. The CDR3 is made up of 14 amino acids. The CDR3 region has the DNA TGTGCCAGCAGGGACAGACAGGCCAATTCACCCCTCCACTTT. It encodes CASRDRQANSPLHF.

J is TRBJ2-7 and V is TRBV21-1; the table gives TRBD2 as D, unverified against the DNA. TRBV21-1 constitutes a pseudogene. This CDR3 comprises 11 residues. CDR3 nucleotides: TGTGCCAGCCCCCTCGCGGATATGGCTTACTTC. Protein sequence: CASPLADMAYF.